This is a list of T cell receptor beta chains from one sample in a study of T cells in Graves' hyperthyroidism and ophthalmopathy. TCRdb re-called the multiplex PCR reads through MiXCR, storing one row per CDR3 protein. Seen here are a few hundred thousand distinct CDR3 sequences, approximately 18% observed once, and the top ten hold 40%. Material: blood. The receptors derive from a man in his late teens or twenties with Graves' ophthalmopathy. CDR3s include the opening cysteine and the closing phenylalanine or tryptophan. D genes are given only for firm matches. Clone size is shown for a subset of rows, as once, few, many or a class of expanded clone.

V	D	length	J	size	CDR3	DNA
TRBV28	TRBD2	16	TRBJ2-7	.	CASSFPRGSGSYEQYF	TGTGCCAGCAGTTTCCCCCGTGGTAGCGGGAGTTACGAGCAGTACTTC
TRBV6-1	.	17	TRBJ1-2	.	CASSPRPGGATNYGYTF	TGTGCCAGCAGCCCCAGGCCGGGGGGCGCTACTAACTATGGCTACACCTTC
TRBV6-1	.	11	TRBJ1-6	.	CASSRISPLHF	TGTGCCAGCAGTCGTATTTCACCCCTCCACTTT
TRBV20-1	TRBD2	13	TRBJ2-7	.	CSARGDYGYEQYF	TGCAGTGCTAGAGGGGACTACGGCTACGAGCAGTACTTC
TRBV6-1	.	12	TRBJ1-2	.	CAGSPGQLRYTF	TGTGCCGGCAGCCCTGGACAGTTACGCTACACCTTC
TRBV3-1	TRBD1	14	TRBJ1-1	many	CASSPRQGNTEAFF	TGTGCCAGCAGTCCAAGACAGGGGAACACTGAAGCTTTCTTT
TRBV7-9	TRBD1	15	TRBJ1-2	few	CASRDHRGRSYGYTF	TGTGCCAGCAGGGACCACAGGGGGCGAAGCTATGGCTACACCTTC
TRBV5-1	.	15	TRBJ1-3	.	CASSFETLDRNTIYF	TGCGCCAGCAGCTTTGAAACCTTGGACCGGAACACCATATATTTT
TRBV27	.	13	TRBJ2-6	.	CASMESGANVLTF	TGTGCCAGCATGGAATCTGGGGCCAACGTCCTGACTTTC
TRBV3-1	.	14	TRBJ1-2	many	CASSPGQRNGGYTF	TGTGCCAGCAGCCCCGGACAGCGGAACGGAGGCTACACCTTC
TRBV6-1	.	13	TRBJ1-1	many	CAALRDPNTEAFF	TGTGCCGCGCTTAGGGATCCGAACACTGAAGCTTTCTTT
TRBV10-3	.	14	TRBJ1-2	many	CAIRTSDRSYGYTF	TGTGCCATCAGGACGTCCGACAGATCCTATGGCTACACCTTC
TRBV18	.	15	TRBJ1-4	.	CASSPGSSRSEKLFF	TGTGCCAGCTCACCGGGGTCCTCCAGGTCTGAAAAACTGTTTTTT
TRBV10-3	TRBD1	16	TRBJ1-1	many	CAISATYRGENTEAFF	TGTGCCATCAGTGCTACTTACAGGGGGGAGAACACTGAAGCTTTCTTT
TRBV5-1	TRBD1	16	TRBJ2-7	once	CASSQAETGATYEQYF	TGCGCCAGCAGCCAAGCGGAAACAGGGGCAACCTACGAGCAGTACTTC
TRBV7-9	TRBD1	15	TRBJ1-1	few	CASSSKTGGLPEAFF	TGTGCCAGCAGCTCAAAGACAGGGGGCCTGCCCGAAGCTTTCTTT
TRBV11-1	.	15	TRBJ2-3	many	CASSFWQGLTDTQYF	TGTGCCAGCAGCTTTTGGCAGGGGCTCACAGATACGCAGTATTTT